Listed below are T cell receptor beta chains from one sample, sequenced in a study of OX40 agonist ivuxolimab in advanced cancers. Produced via immunoSEQ multiplex PCR; TCRdb's table is partial and in-frame only. The table records about 59,000 clones, around 93% of them present only once. The sample in question was CD4+ or CD8+ T cells sorted from blood, obtained in a trial of the OX40 agonist ivuxolimab. The source is an adult with an advanced solid tumor such as melanoma, head and neck, liver or kidney cancer. Each CDR3 is given with its conserved first and last residue. The D gene is left open where the match is weak. Where a row states a size, it is once, few, many or the class of an expanded clone; other rows omit it.

V gene: TRBV7-2
J gene: TRBJ2-3
clone size: .
D gene: .
CDR3 DNA: TGTGCCAGCTCCCCAGCGGGTGGGACAGATACGCAGTATTTT
CDR3 protein: CASSPAGGTDTQYF

V gene: TRBV29-1
J gene: TRBJ1-1
clone size: .
D gene: .
CDR3 DNA: TGCAGCGTTGATCCGGATTCCACATCCGTGAACACTGAAGCTTTCTTT
CDR3 protein: CSVDPDSTSVNTEAFF

V gene: TRBV27
J gene: TRBJ2-1
clone size: .
D gene: TRBD2
CDR3 DNA: TGTGCCAGCCAGATAGCGGGAGGGTTCAATGAGCAGTTCTTC
CDR3 protein: CASQIAGGFNEQFF

V gene: TRBV6-1
J gene: TRBJ2-7
clone size: .
D gene: .
CDR3 DNA: TGTGCCAGCAGTGAAAGAAAAGGACAGAGCAAAACCTACGAGCAGTACTTC
CDR3 protein: CASSERKGQSKTYEQYF

V gene: TRBV5-1
J gene: TRBJ2-3
clone size: .
D gene: TRBD2
CDR3 DNA: TGCGCCAGCAGCAGGACTAGCGGGAGAACAGATACGCAGTATTTT
CDR3 protein: CASSRTSGRTDTQYF

V gene: TRBV5-1
J gene: TRBJ2-7
clone size: .
D gene: .
CDR3 DNA: TGCGCCAGCAGCTTGGCCGACGAAGGCTCCTACGAGCAGTACTTC
CDR3 protein: CASSLADEGSYEQYF

V gene: TRBV28
J gene: TRBJ1-2
clone size: .
D gene: .
CDR3 DNA: TGTGCCAGCAGCCAAATGGGGGAGAATGGCTATGGCTACACCTTC
CDR3 protein: CASSQMGENGYGYTF

V gene: TRBV18
J gene: TRBJ2-1
clone size: .
D gene: TRBD2
CDR3 DNA: TGTGCCAGCTCACCCCAGCTGGGGGGGAGTTTATACAATGAGCAGTTCTTC
CDR3 protein: CASSPQLGGSLYNEQFF

V gene: TRBV9
J gene: TRBJ2-1
clone size: .
D gene: .
CDR3 DNA: TGTGCCAGCAGCCCCCGTTTGAGGGGAGGGGGAAATTGGGAGCAGTTCTTC
CDR3 protein: CASSPRLRGGGNWEQFF

V gene: TRBV2
J gene: TRBJ2-3
clone size: .
D gene: .
CDR3 DNA: TGTGCCGTGGAGGAGGGAGTCACAGATACGCAGTATTTT
CDR3 protein: CAVEEGVTDTQYF

V gene: TRBV11-2
J gene: TRBJ2-1
clone size: .
D gene: .
CDR3 DNA: TGTGCCAGCAGCTTCATAGGGAGCTCCTACAATGAGCAGTTCTTC
CDR3 protein: CASSFIGSSYNEQFF

V gene: TRBV7-6
J gene: TRBJ2-5
clone size: few
D gene: TRBD2
CDR3 DNA: TGTGCCAGCAGCTTAAGCTCTCTAGCGGGTGTGGGAGAGACCCAGTACTTC
CDR3 protein: CASSLSSLAGVGETQYF

V gene: TRBV6-5
J gene: TRBJ1-1
clone size: .
D gene: .
CDR3 DNA: TGTGCCAGCACCACGGGTACAAGAGAAGCTTTCTTT
CDR3 protein: CASTTGTREAFF

V gene: TRBV2
J gene: TRBJ2-1
clone size: .
D gene: .
CDR3 DNA: TGTGCCAGCAGTGTATGGGGGTCACAAAGCTCCTACAATGAGCAGTTCTTC
CDR3 protein: CASSVWGSQSSYNEQFF

V gene: TRBV10-3
J gene: TRBJ2-7
clone size: .
D gene: TRBD1
CDR3 DNA: TGTGCCATCAGCCTCACAGGGGGCCACGAGCAGTACTTC
CDR3 protein: CAISLTGGHEQYF

V gene: TRBV10-1
J gene: TRBJ2-3
clone size: .
D gene: .
CDR3 DNA: TGCGCCAGCTTGACCCGGCATAGCACAGATACGCAGTATTTT
CDR3 protein: CASLTRHSTDTQYF

V gene: TRBV11-2
J gene: TRBJ1-3
clone size: .
D gene: .
CDR3 DNA: TGTGCCAGCAGCTTTGACGTCTCTGGAAACACCATATATTTT
CDR3 protein: CASSFDVSGNTIYF

V gene: TRBV6-1
J gene: TRBJ2-7
clone size: .
D gene: TRBD2
CDR3 DNA: TGTGCCAGCAGTGAGGGACTAGCGGATACCTACGAGCAGTACTTC
CDR3 protein: CASSEGLADTYEQYF

V gene: TRBV7-2
J gene: TRBJ2-1
clone size: .
D gene: .
CDR3 DNA: TGTGCCAGCAGCTTAGAAGGAGGGTTCTTCAATGAGCAGTTCTTC
CDR3 protein: CASSLEGGFFNEQFF

V gene: TRBV19
J gene: TRBJ1-5
clone size: .
D gene: .
CDR3 DNA: TGTGCCTCAATCCCGGCGGGGGGCAGTAATCAGCCCCAGCATTTT
CDR3 protein: CASIPAGGSNQPQHF

V gene: TRBV7-9
J gene: TRBJ2-3
clone size: .
D gene: TRBD2
CDR3 DNA: TGTGCCAGCAGCTTAGCGAGTAGCGGGAGAGGAGATACGCAGTATTTT
CDR3 protein: CASSLASSGRGDTQYF

V gene: TRBV7-9
J gene: TRBJ2-1
clone size: .
D gene: .
CDR3 DNA: TGTGCCAGTAACAGTTACAATGAGCAGTTCTTC
CDR3 protein: CASNSYNEQFF

V gene: TRBV4-1
J gene: TRBJ2-5
clone size: .
D gene: .
CDR3 DNA: TGCGCCAGCAGCCGCGCGGAGACCCAGTACTTC
CDR3 protein: CASSRAETQYF

V gene: TRBV11-3
J gene: TRBJ2-7
clone size: .
D gene: TRBD1
CDR3 DNA: TGTGCCAGCAGCTTTAGGGACAGGACCTACGAGCAGTACTTC
CDR3 protein: CASSFRDRTYEQYF

V gene: TRBV27
J gene: TRBJ2-2
clone size: .
D gene: .
CDR3 DNA: TGTGCCAGCAGTTTGGAGGGGGGGGACACCGGGGAGCTGTTTTTT
CDR3 protein: CASSLEGGDTGELFF

V gene: TRBV29-1
J gene: TRBJ2-1
clone size: once
D gene: .
CDR3 DNA: TGCAGCGTTGAAGTACACAATGAGCAGTTCTTC
CDR3 protein: CSVEVHNEQFF

V gene: TRBV6-6
J gene: TRBJ2-2
clone size: .
D gene: .
CDR3 DNA: TGTGCCAGCACTCACACCGGGGAGCTGTTTTTT
CDR3 protein: CASTHTGELFF

V gene: TRBV7-9
J gene: TRBJ2-7
clone size: .
D gene: .
CDR3 DNA: TGTGCCAGCAGCTTACATGAGGGGGGATACGAGCAGTACTTC
CDR3 protein: CASSLHEGGYEQYF

V gene: TRBV7-2
J gene: TRBJ1-2
clone size: .
D gene: .
CDR3 DNA: TGTGCCAGCAGCCCGGGGTACGAAGCTAACTATGGCTACACCTTC
CDR3 protein: CASSPGYEANYGYTF

V gene: TRBV25-1
J gene: TRBJ2-1
clone size: .
D gene: TRBD2
CDR3 DNA: TGTGCCAGCCTATCAAGCGGGAGTCTATTCTACAATGAGCAGTTCTTC
CDR3 protein: CASLSSGSLFYNEQFF

V gene: TRBV19
J gene: TRBJ2-1
clone size: .
D gene: .
CDR3 DNA: TGTGCCAGTAGTATTGAGGGACGGAACCACTACAATGAGCAGTTCTTC
CDR3 protein: CASSIEGRNHYNEQFF

V gene: TRBV7-2
J gene: TRBJ2-3
clone size: .
D gene: .
CDR3 DNA: TGTGCCAGCAGCGAAGCTAGTAAGGGAGTCACGGATACGCAGTATTTT
CDR3 protein: CASSEASKGVTDTQYF

V gene: TRBV19
J gene: TRBJ2-7
clone size: once
D gene: TRBD2
CDR3 DNA: TGTGCCAGTAGTATAGAAGCGGGGTTAGTCTACGAGCAGTACTTC
CDR3 protein: CASSIEAGLVYEQYF

V gene: TRBV7-9
J gene: TRBJ1-5
clone size: .
D gene: .
CDR3 DNA: TGTGCCAGCAGCCCAGGTTATGGCAATCAGCCCCAGCATTTT
CDR3 protein: CASSPGYGNQPQHF

V gene: TRBV27
J gene: TRBJ1-5
clone size: .
D gene: .
CDR3 DNA: TGTGCCAGCAGTTTTAAGTATCCCAGCAATCAGCCCCAGCATTTT
CDR3 protein: CASSFKYPSNQPQHF

V gene: TRBV2
J gene: TRBJ1-1
clone size: .
D gene: .
CDR3 DNA: TGTGCCAGCAACACAAGGAACACTGAAGCTTTCTTT
CDR3 protein: CASNTRNTEAFF

V gene: TRBV25-1
J gene: TRBJ1-2
clone size: .
D gene: .
CDR3 DNA: TGTGCCAGCAGTGAAGGATCTGGTGTTGACATAGGAAACTATGGCTACACCTTC
CDR3 protein: CASSEGSGVDIGNYGYTF

V gene: TRBV5-1
J gene: TRBJ1-1
clone size: .
D gene: .
CDR3 DNA: TGCGCCAGCAGCGTTAAACAGAGGAACACTGAAGCTTTCTTT
CDR3 protein: CASSVKQRNTEAFF

V gene: TRBV7-9
J gene: TRBJ2-7
clone size: few
D gene: .
CDR3 DNA: TGTGCCAGCGCGTCAGGTCCCGAGAGCTCCTACGAGCAGTACTTC
CDR3 protein: CASASGPESSYEQYF

V gene: TRBV2
J gene: TRBJ2-1
clone size: .
D gene: .
CDR3 DNA: TGTGCCAGCACAGAAAGACAGGCGGACAATGAGCAGTTCTTC
CDR3 protein: CASTERQADNEQFF

V gene: TRBV9
J gene: TRBJ2-7
clone size: .
D gene: .
CDR3 DNA: TGTGCCAGCAGCGCAGGGTACGGGACACTAGAATACGAGCAGTACTTC
CDR3 protein: CASSAGYGTLEYEQYF

V gene: TRBV5-1
J gene: TRBJ2-7
clone size: .
D gene: TRBD1
CDR3 DNA: TGCGCCAGCACCAACGACAGGGGGTCTGTTTACGAGCAGTACTTC
CDR3 protein: CASTNDRGSVYEQYF

V gene: TRBV21-1
J gene: TRBJ2-7
clone size: .
D gene: .
CDR3 DNA: TGTGCCACCGGCGGGAAGGGGGCGAGCTCCTACGAGCAGTACTTC
CDR3 protein: CATGGKGASSYEQYF

V gene: TRBV4-1
J gene: TRBJ1-1
clone size: .
D gene: .
CDR3 DNA: TGCGCCAGCAGCCAAGACGGGAACACTGAAGCTTTCTTT
CDR3 protein: CASSQDGNTEAFF

V gene: TRBV6-4
J gene: TRBJ2-2
clone size: .
D gene: TRBD2
CDR3 DNA: TGTGCCAGCAAGGCGGGAGGGCCGGATAGCACCGGGGAGCTGTTTTTT
CDR3 protein: CASKAGGPDSTGELFF

V gene: TRBV7-6
J gene: TRBJ2-1
clone size: .
D gene: TRBD2
CDR3 DNA: TGTGCCAGCAGCTCCCCTCCCGAGACTAGCGGGAGTCTATACAATGAGCAGTTCTTC
CDR3 protein: CASSSPPETSGSLYNEQFF

V gene: TRBV2
J gene: TRBJ2-2
clone size: .
D gene: TRBD1
CDR3 DNA: TGTGCCAGCAGTGAATTTACAGGGGATACCGGGGAGCTGTTTTTT
CDR3 protein: CASSEFTGDTGELFF

V gene: TRBV7-2
J gene: TRBJ2-5
clone size: .
D gene: TRBD2
CDR3 DNA: TGTGCCAGCAGCCTGGGGGGGAACTTAGGGAGGCGAGAGACCCAGTACTTC
CDR3 protein: CASSLGGNLGRRETQYF